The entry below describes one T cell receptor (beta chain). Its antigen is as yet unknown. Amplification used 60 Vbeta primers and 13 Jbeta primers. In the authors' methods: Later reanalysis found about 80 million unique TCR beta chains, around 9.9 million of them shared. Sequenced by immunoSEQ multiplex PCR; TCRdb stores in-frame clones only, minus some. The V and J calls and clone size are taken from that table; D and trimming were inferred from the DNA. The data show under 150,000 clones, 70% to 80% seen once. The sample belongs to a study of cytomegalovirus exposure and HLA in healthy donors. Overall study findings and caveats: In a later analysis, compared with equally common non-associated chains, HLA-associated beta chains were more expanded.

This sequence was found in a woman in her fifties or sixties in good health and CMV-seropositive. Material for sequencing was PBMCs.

The CDR3 DNA reads as TGTGCCATCAGTCCCCAGGGGGCAGCGGATGGCTACACCTTC. Translated: CAISPQGAADGYTF. The chain is built from TRBV10-3 and TRBJ1-2; 8 bases align to TRBD1. V lost 5 bases, J lost 6 bases, and 8 bases stayed unmatched. The CDR3 extends over 14 amino acids. The germline gives CDR1 ENHRY, CDR2 SYGVKD.